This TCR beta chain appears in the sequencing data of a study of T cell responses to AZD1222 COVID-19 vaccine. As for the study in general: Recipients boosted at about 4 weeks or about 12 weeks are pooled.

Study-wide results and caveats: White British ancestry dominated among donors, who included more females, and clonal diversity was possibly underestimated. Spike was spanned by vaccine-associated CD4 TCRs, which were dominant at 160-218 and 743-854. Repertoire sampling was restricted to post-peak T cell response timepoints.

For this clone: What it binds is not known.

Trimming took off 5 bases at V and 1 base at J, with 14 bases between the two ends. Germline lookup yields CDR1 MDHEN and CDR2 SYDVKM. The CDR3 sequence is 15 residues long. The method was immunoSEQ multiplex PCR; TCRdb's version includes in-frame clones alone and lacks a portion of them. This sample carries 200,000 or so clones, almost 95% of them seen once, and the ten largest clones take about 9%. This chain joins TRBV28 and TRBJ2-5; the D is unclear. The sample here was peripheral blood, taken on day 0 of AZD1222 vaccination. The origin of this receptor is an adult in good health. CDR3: CASSTALFTQETQYF. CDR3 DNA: TGTGCCAGCAGTACCGCTCTATTTACCCAAGAGACCCAGTACTTC. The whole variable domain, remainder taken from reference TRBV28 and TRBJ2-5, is DVKVTQSSRYLVKRTGEKVFLECVQDMDHENMFWYRQDPGLGLRLIYFSYDVKMKEKGDIPEGYSVSREKKERFSLILESASTNQTSMYLCASSTALFTQETQYFGPGTRLLVL.